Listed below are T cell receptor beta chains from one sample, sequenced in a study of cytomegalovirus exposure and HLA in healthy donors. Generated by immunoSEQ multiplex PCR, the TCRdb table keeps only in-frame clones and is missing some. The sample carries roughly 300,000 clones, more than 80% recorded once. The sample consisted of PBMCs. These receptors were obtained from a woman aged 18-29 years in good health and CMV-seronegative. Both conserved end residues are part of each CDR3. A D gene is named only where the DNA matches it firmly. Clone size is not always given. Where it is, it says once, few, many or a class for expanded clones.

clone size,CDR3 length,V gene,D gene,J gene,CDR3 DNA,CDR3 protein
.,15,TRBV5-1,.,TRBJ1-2,TGCGCCAGCAGCCCGGACGGGGGGGTTAGCTATGGCTACACCTTC,CASSPDGGVSYGYTF
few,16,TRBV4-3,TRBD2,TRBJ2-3,TGCGCCAGCAGCCAAGCCGCCGCGGGAGCGGTGGATACGCAGTATTTT,CASSQAAAGAVDTQYF
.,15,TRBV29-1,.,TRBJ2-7,TGCAGCGTTGCACTGATCCTTGCTAACTCCTACGAGCAGTACTTC,CSVALILANSYEQYF
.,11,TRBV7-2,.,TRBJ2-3,TGTGCCAGCAGCCCGACAGATACGCAGTATTTT,CASSPTDTQYF
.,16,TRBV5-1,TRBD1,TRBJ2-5,TGCGCCAGCAGCTTGGGTGGACAGGGGGTGAGAGAGACCCAGTACTTC,CASSLGGQGVRETQYF
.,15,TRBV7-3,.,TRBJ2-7,TGTGCCAGCAGCCCGCGGGCCGGAGGGCCGAGCGAGCAGTACTTC,CASSPRAGGPSEQYF
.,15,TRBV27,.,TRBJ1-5,TGTGCCAGCAGCCCGGACGGACTAGCGAATCAGCCCCAGCATTTT,CASSPDGLANQPQHF
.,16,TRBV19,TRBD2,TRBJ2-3,TGTGCCAGTAGTACCTCTATAGCGGGAGGGCCAGATACGCAGTATTTT,CASSTSIAGGPDTQYF
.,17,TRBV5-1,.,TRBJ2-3,TGCGCCAGCAGCCCCCGGGACAGCGGGAGAAGCACAGATACGCAGTATTTT,CASSPRDSGRSTDTQYF
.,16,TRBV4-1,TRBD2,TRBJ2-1,TGCGCCAGCTCCCAACTGGGCGGGAGCTCCTACAATGAGCAGTTCTTC,CASSQLGGSSYNEQFF
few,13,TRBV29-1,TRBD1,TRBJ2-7,TGCAGCGTCCCGGGACAGAAGGTTGACGAGCAGTACTTC,CSVPGQKVDEQYF
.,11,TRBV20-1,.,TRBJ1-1,TGCAGTGCTAGGGAGTTCACTGAAGCTTTCTTT,CSAREFTEAFF
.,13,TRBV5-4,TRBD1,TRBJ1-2,TGTGCCAGCAGCTATGGACAGGGCGGTGGCTACACCTTC,CASSYGQGGGYTF
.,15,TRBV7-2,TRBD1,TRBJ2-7,TGTGCCAGCAGCTTGGGGGACAGGCCGTCCTACGAGCAGTACTTC,CASSLGDRPSYEQYF
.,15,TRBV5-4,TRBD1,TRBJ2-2,TGTGCCAGCAGCTTGAACAGGGGTGACACCGGGGAGCTGTTTTTT,CASSLNRGDTGELFF
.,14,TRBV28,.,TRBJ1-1,TGTGCCAGCAGTGGGACAAGCGGAGGCACTGAAGCTTTCTTT,CASSGTSGGTEAFF
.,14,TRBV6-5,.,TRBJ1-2,TGTGCCAGCAGTTACGCAGGGCAGGGTTATGGCTACACCTTC,CASSYAGQGYGYTF
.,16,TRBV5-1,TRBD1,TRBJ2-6,TGCGCCAGCAGCGGGACAGCTGACTCTGGGGCCAACGTCCTGACTTTC,CASSGTADSGANVLTF
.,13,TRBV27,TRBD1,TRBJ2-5,TGTGCCAGCAAACGACAGGGTCAAGAGACCCAGTACTTC,CASKRQGQETQYF
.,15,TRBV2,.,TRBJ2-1,TGTGCCAGCAGTGGGGGGCGGAAGATCTACAATGAGCAGTTCTTC,CASSGGRKIYNEQFF
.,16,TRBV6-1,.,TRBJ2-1,TGTGCCAGCAGTGAAGCGGAGGGACTGGGGTACAATGAGCAGTTCTTC,CASSEAEGLGYNEQFF
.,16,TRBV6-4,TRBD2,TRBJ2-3,TGTGCCAGCAGTGATCACTCTAGCGGGACGACAGATACGCAGTATTTT,CASSDHSSGTTDTQYF
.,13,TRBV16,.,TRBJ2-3,TGTGCCAGCAGCCGCTCTGAAGAGGGTACGCAGTATTTT,CASSRSEEGTQYF
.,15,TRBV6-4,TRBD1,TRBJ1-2,TGTGCCAGCAGTGACACATCCGGGACAGCGTATGGCTACACCTTC,CASSDTSGTAYGYTF
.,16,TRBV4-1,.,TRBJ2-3,TGCGCCAGCAGCCAAGTCGGCGGATCTAGCACAGATACGCAGTATTTT,CASSQVGGSSTDTQYF
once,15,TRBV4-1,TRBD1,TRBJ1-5,TGCGCCAGCAGCGAAGGGGGCTATAGCAATCAGCCCCAGCATTTT,CASSEGGYSNQPQHF
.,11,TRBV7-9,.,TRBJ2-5,TGTGCCAGCAGCTGGGCAGGGACCCAGTACTTC,CASSWAGTQYF
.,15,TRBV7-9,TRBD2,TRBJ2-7,TGTGCCAGCAGCTTAGTGACTAGCGGAGCCTACGAGCAGTACTTC,CASSLVTSGAYEQYF
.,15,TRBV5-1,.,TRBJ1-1,TGCGCCAGCAGCTCACAGGTCCCCCAGGGCACTGAAGCTTTCTTT,CASSSQVPQGTEAFF
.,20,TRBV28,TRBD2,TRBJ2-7,TGTGCCAGCAGTTTACTCGACCAACTTTGGACTAGCGGGACCGGTGGTGAGCAGTACTTC,CASSLLDQLWTSGTGGEQYF
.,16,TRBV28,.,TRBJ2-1,TGTGCCAGCAGTCCCACATACAGGGTTGGGTACAATGAGCAGTTCTTC,CASSPTYRVGYNEQFF
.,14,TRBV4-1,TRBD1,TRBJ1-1,TGCGCCAGCAGCCTCGACAGGGGTTCGACTGAAGCTTTCTTT,CASSLDRGSTEAFF
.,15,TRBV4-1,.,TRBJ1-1,TGCGCCAGCAGCCAATCGGGGTTGGGGAACACTGAAGCTTTCTTT,CASSQSGLGNTEAFF
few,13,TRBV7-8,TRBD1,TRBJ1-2,TGTGCCAGCAGCTTATCACAGGGGACACGCTACACCTTC,CASSLSQGTRYTF
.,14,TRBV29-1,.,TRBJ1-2,TGCAGCGTTGAAGGGCTTCAAAGTAACTATGGCTACACCTTC,CSVEGLQSNYGYTF
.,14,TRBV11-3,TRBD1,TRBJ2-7,TGTGCCAGCAGCCGCGGGACAGGAAACTACGAGCAGTACTTC,CASSRGTGNYEQYF
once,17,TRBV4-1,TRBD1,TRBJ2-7,TGCGCCAGCAGCCAAGATCAAGGGACAGGGGTAGCCTACGAGCAGTACTTC,CASSQDQGTGVAYEQYF
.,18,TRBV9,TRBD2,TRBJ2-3,TGTGCCAGCAGCGCCCTTCTGACTAGCGGGATCTTCACAGATACGCAGTATTTT,CASSALLTSGIFTDTQYF
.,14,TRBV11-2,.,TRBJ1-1,TGTGCCAGCCAGGGTCTAATGGCACCCACTGAAGCTTTCTTT,CASQGLMAPTEAFF
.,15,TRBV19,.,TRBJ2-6,TGTGCCAGTAGTATCAGGGGTTCTGGGGCCAACGTCCTGACTTTC,CASSIRGSGANVLTF